A single sample is the source of the 27 T cell receptor beta chains below, sequenced in a study of T cells after yellow fever vaccination. TCRdb processed the 5' RACE reads anew with MiXCR; each CDR3 protein has one entry. This sample has 300,000 or so distinct CDR3 sequences, with over 10% found just once. This specimen was CD4+ T cells sorted from PBMCs, taken 45 days after the yellow fever booster vaccination. Receptor source: a man aged 25 to 45 who received the YFV17D yellow fever vaccine.

This clonotype was counted a few times. CDR3 residues: CASSPRQGTNEKLFF. CDR3 nucleotide sequence: TGTGCCAGCAGCCCTCGACAGGGCACTAATGAAAAACTGTTTTTT. The chain links TRBV7-8 to TRBJ1-4; 7 positions agree with TRBD1. This CDR3 region has 15 residues. With 5 bases clipped from V and 2 bases from J, the junction kept 5 bases outside the gene matches. The germline CDR1 and CDR2 sequences are SGHVS and FQNEAQ.

This sequence joins TRBV7-9 and TRBJ1-3, with D uncertain. This CDR3 region has 14 residues. Germline V gene lookup returns CDR1 SEHNR and CDR2 FQNEAQ (reference sequence). V lost 3 bases, J lost 0 bases, and 6 bases lay in between. The CDR3 protein is CASSFGASGNTIYF. Written as DNA, the CDR3 is TGTGCCAGCAGCTTCGGCGCCTCTGGAAACACCATATATTTT.

This clonotype has just a few counts. The gene calls are TRBV6-5 and TRBJ2-5, with 10 bases fitting TRBD1. V shed 1 base and J 5 bases; nucleotides not matched to a gene: 4. The CDR3 is 15 amino acids. The germline V gene encodes CDR1 MNHEY and CDR2 SVGAGI. The CDR3 loop is CASSYLDRGWETQYF. CDR3 DNA sequence: TGTGCCAGCAGTTACTTGGACAGGGGGTGGGAGACCCAGTACTTC.

The J gene is TRBJ2-4, the V gene TRBV7-2; no reliable D call. From germline, CDR1 is SGHTA and CDR2 FQGNSA. Trimming pared 3 bases from V and 2 bases from J, leaving 8 bases between. The length of the CDR3 is 14 residues. CDR3 nucleotides: TGTGCCAGCAGCTTCGAAGGGTCCAAAAACATTCAGTACTTC. This encodes CASSFEGSKNIQYF.

This clonotype has just a few counts. CDR3 sequence reads: CASRVRELGEQYF. In DNA, the CDR3 is TGTGCCAGCAGGGTCAGAGAACTGGGCGAGCAGTACTTC. The chain couples TRBV12-3 or TRBV12-4 to TRBJ2-7, with D unclear. CDR3 length: 13 amino acids. Between the trimmed V and J ends, which lost 6 bases and 6 bases, there was a span of 15 bases.

V usage is TRBV7-6 and J usage is TRBJ2-3, with D perhaps TRBD1 or TRBD2 (5 bases each). Trimming left V 5 bases short and J 0 bases short, with 15 bases between. This CDR3 spans 16 amino acids. CDR1 and CDR2 from the germline V gene are SGHVS and FNYEAQ. The CDR3, as DNA: TGTGCCAGCAGCCCCGGGGACCACACTAGCACAGATACGCAGTATTTT. Its protein is CASSPGDHTSTDTQYF.

Only a few counts were recorded for this clonotype. The CDR3 sequence: CASSLIVDSPLHF. The CDR3 DNA reads TGTGCCAGCAGCTTAATCGTAGATTCACCCCTCCACTTT. V gene TRBV7-3 combines with J gene TRBJ1-6; D gene ambiguous. The germline V and J ends were trimmed by 1 base and 8 bases, with 6 bases remaining between them. In germline, CDR1 is SGHTA, CDR2 FQGTGA. The CDR3 is 13 amino acids. Supplemented by reference TRBV7-3 and TRBJ1-6, the full variable domain reads GAGVSQTPSNKVTEKGKYVELRCDPISGHTALYWYRQSLGQGPEFLIYFQGTGAADDSGLPNDRFFAVRPEGSVSTLKIQRTERGDSAVYLCASSLIVDSPLHFGNGTRLTVT.

This clonotype was observed a few times. The V and J genes are TRBV6-2 or TRBV6-3 and TRBJ2-2; no clear D gene. The V end lost 8 bases, the J end lost 8 bases, and 9 bases lay between the germline ends. From germline, CDR1 is MNHEY and CDR2 SVGEGT. The CDR3 loop spans 11 amino acids. The CDR3 here is CASGEWGELFF. DNA for the CDR3: TGTGCCAGCGGAGAGTGGGGGGAGCTGTTTTTT.

The chain carries TRBV19 and TRBJ2-3; D remains ambiguous. This CDR3 contains 14 residues. CDR1 LNHDA and CDR2 SQIVND come from the germline V gene (reference sequence). Trimming took off 1 base at V and 7 bases at J, with 12 bases between the two ends. The CDR3 sequence is CASSIGGTYHTQYF. The DNA for the CDR3 is TGTGCCAGTAGTATAGGGGGAACTTACCATACGCAGTATTTT.

This clonotype was found a few times. This chain links TRBV19 with TRBJ1-1; D is perhaps TRBD1 (5 bases). There are 16 residues in the CDR3. Trimming cost V 3 bases and J 6 bases, with 20 bases left between them. CDR1 is LNHDA and CDR2 is SQIVND in the germline V gene (reference sequence). Here the CDR3 reads CASSMGPTLEGAEAFF. The CDR3 bases are TGTGCCAGTAGTATGGGCCCTACTTTGGAAGGGGCTGAAGCTTTCTTT.

The chain links TRBV6-1 to TRBJ2-3; tentatively, D is TRBD1 (5 bases). In germline, CDR1 is MNHNS, CDR2 SASEGT. The CDR3 sequence is 14 residues long. Trimming took off 3 bases at V and 6 bases at J, with 13 bases between the two ends. The CDR3 here is CASSELSGLDTQYF. For the CDR3, the DNA is TGTGCCAGCAGTGAGCTCTCAGGGCTTGATACGCAGTATTTT.

This clonotype was detected a few times. The chain employs TRBV5-1 and TRBJ2-7; TRBD2 is a possible D gene (6 bases). Germline CDR1 and CDR2: SGHRS and YFSETQ. The CDR3 sequence is 15 residues long. V lost 7 bases and J 0 bases, leaving 17 bases between the germline ends. In DNA form, the CDR3 reads TGCGCCAGCCGACTGGGGATAGCGGACTCCTACGAGCAGTACTTC. Protein product: CASRLGIADSYEQYF.

V is TRBV7-9 and J is TRBJ2-3, with 8 bases that match TRBD2. The germline V gene has CDR1 SEHNR and CDR2 FQNEAQ (reference sequence). The V gene end was trimmed by 5 bases and the J gene end by 7 bases; junction bases not matched to a gene: 8. The CDR3 sequence is 14 residues long. CDR3 protein: CASSLLAGDYTQYF. Here the CDR3 DNA reads TGTGCCAGCAGCCTTCTAGCGGGCGATTATACGCAGTATTTT.

This clonotype appeared a few times. The chain has TRBV29-1 and TRBJ2-3; TRBD2 aligns across 12 bases. Germline loops: CDR1 SQVTM, CDR2 ANQGSEA. V lost 3 bases and J lost 2; bases outside the gene matches: 12. CDR3 length equals 18 residues. CDR3 sequence (DNA): TGCAGCGTTGACCCCCCCGTTCTAGCGGGAGGGGACACAGATACGCAGTATTTT. Translated: CSVDPPVLAGGDTDTQYF.

The table lists this clonotype with a few counts. This sequence joins TRBV18 and TRBJ2-2; the D gene is possibly TRBD1 (5 bases). The germline V gene encodes CDR1 KGHSH and CDR2 LQKENI. The germline V and J ends were trimmed by 6 bases and 2 bases, with 13 bases remaining between them. The CDR3 has 15 residues. The CDR3 bases are TGTGCCAGCTCGCTACAGCAGGGAAACACCGGGGAGCTGTTTTTT. Translating it yields CASSLQQGNTGELFF.

The sample holds many counts of this clonotype. The chain employs TRBV7-2 and TRBJ2-7, with TRBD2 matching 8 bases. Trimming took 3 bases from V and 3 from J; bases not matched to a gene: 1. Per germline, CDR1 SGHTA and CDR2 FQGNSA. This CDR3 comprises 13 residues. In DNA, the CDR3 is TGTGCCAGCAGCTTGGCGGGAGGCTACGAGCAGTACTTC. It is translated as CASSLAGGYEQYF. The entire variable domain, with the rest obtained from reference TRBV7-2 and TRBJ2-7, is as follows: GAGVSQSPSNKVTEKGKDVELRCDPISGHTALYWYRQSLGQGLEFLIYFQGNSAPDKSGLPSDRFSAERTGGSVSTLTIQRTQQEDSAVYLCASSLAGGYEQYFGPGTRLTVT.

This clonotype was observed at least ten times. This rearrangement joins TRBV6-5 to TRBJ2-7, with 7 bases fitting TRBD1. This CDR3 comprises 14 residues. J gave up 6 bases and V 6 bases, and 11 bases lay outside the gene matches. CDR1 and CDR2 (germline): MNHEY, SVGAGI. The CDR3 sequence is CASRQQGTFREQYF. Here the CDR3 DNA reads TGTGCCAGCAGACAACAGGGGACCTTTCGCGAGCAGTACTTC.

This clonotype turned up a few times. V usage is TRBV12-3 or TRBV12-4 and J usage is TRBJ2-3; TRBD2 aligns across 14 bases. The junction had 4 bases not matched to a gene; V was cut back by 1 base and J by 4 bases. The length of the CDR3 is 17 residues. CDR3 protein: CASSLVGLAGEADTQYF. The CDR3 DNA is TGTGCCAGCAGTTTAGTGGGACTAGCGGGAGAAGCAGATACGCAGTATTTT.

This clonotype came up a few times. This rearrangement joins TRBV5-1 to TRBJ2-2; D might be TRBD1 (5 bases). Germline CDR1 is SGHRS and CDR2 is YFSETQ. V was pared by 3 bases and J by 3 bases, with 15 bases between. The CDR3 runs to 16 residues. CDR3 in amino acids: CASSSMTDTHTGELFF. The CDR3 coding sequence is TGCGCCAGCAGCTCAATGACAGATACGCACACCGGGGAGCTGTTTTTT.

In its sample, this clonotype was seen a few times. The genes are TRBV15 and TRBJ1-5, with D possibly being TRBD1 (5 bases). This CDR3 comprises 15 residues. Germline V gene sequence: CDR1 LNHNV, CDR2 YYDKDF (reference sequence). V lost 2 bases to trimming and J lost 1 base, with 9 bases between them. The CDR3 is CATSRTRDSNQPQHF. The CDR3 nucleotides read TGTGCCACCAGCAGAACCAGGGACAGCAATCAGCCCCAGCATTTT.

This clonotype was detected only a few times. The chain joins TRBV7-2 to TRBJ2-3, with TRBD2 identical over 8 bases. Germline trimming cut 2 bases from V and 8 bases from J; bases unmatched to any gene: 15. In germline, CDR1 is SGHTA, CDR2 FQGNSA. The CDR3 is 17 residues long. Here the CDR3 reads CASSLSNTGTRGLTQYF. The CDR3 coding sequence is TGTGCCAGCAGCTTATCGAATACCGGGACTAGGGGTCTTACGCAGTATTTT.

DNA for the CDR3: TGTGCCAGCAGCGCTGGGGGCGGACAGGCCTACGAGCAGTACTTC. It is translated as CASSAGGGQAYEQYF. The chain employs TRBV9 and TRBJ2-7; 7 nucleotides match TRBD1. V was clipped by 3 bases and J by 2 bases; unmatched bases: 8. Germline-derived CDR1 and CDR2 are SGDLS and YYNGEE. The CDR3 totals 15 residues.

This rearrangement joins TRBV30 to TRBJ2-1, with D perhaps TRBD2 (5 bases). V lost 3 bases and J 9 bases, leaving 21 bases between the germline ends. CDR3 length equals 15 residues. CDR1 and CDR2 (germline): GTSNPN, SVGIG (reference sequence). The CDR3 nucleotides read TGTGCCTGGAGGGACTTTAAGGCAGTGTCTGGTGAGCAGTTCTTC. This gives the protein CAWRDFKAVSGEQFF. The variable domain in full, completed from reference TRBV30 and TRBJ2-1, reads SQTIHQWPATLVQPVGSPLSLECTVEGTSNPNLYWYRQAAGRGLQLLFYSVGIGQISSEVPQNLSASRPQDRQFILSSKKLLLSDSGFYLCAWRDFKAVSGEQFFGPGTRLTVL.

This clonotype was seen a few times. The chain joins TRBV12-3 or TRBV12-4 to TRBJ2-1, with D maybe TRBD1 (6 bases). Trimming left V 5 bases short and J 4 bases short, with 18 bases between. This CDR3 spans 16 amino acids. The CDR3 spells CASSPRFEGVYNEQFF. CDR3 in DNA: TGTGCCAGCAGTCCACGGTTTGAGGGGGTTTACAATGAGCAGTTCTTC.

The sample holds a few counts of this clonotype. This sequence joins TRBV20-1 and TRBJ2-1; 8 nucleotides align to TRBD1. Germline lookup yields CDR1 DFQATT and CDR2 SNEGSKA (reference sequence). With 5 bases clipped from V and 7 bases from J, the junction kept 13 bases outside the gene matches. The CDR3 loop spans 15 amino acids. The CDR3 sequence is CSADFGRGRRNEQFF. The DNA for the CDR3 is TGCAGTGCTGATTTTGGCAGGGGGCGCAGGAATGAGCAGTTCTTC.

This clonotype was picked up a small number of times. The chain combines TRBV13 with TRBJ1-5, with D possibly TRBD1 on 5 matching bases. From germline, CDR1 is PRHDT and CDR2 FYEKMQ (reference sequence). V lost 2 bases, J lost 11 bases, and 16 bases lay in between. This CDR3 contains 14 residues. CDR3 sequence: CASSLRHAGGAQHF. DNA for the CDR3: TGTGCCAGCAGCTTAAGGCACGCCGGGGGGGCCCAGCATTTT.

CDR3 amino acids: CASSQAPGFSTYEQYF. The DNA of the CDR3 is TGTGCCAGCAGCCAAGCACCCGGGTTTTCAACCTACGAGCAGTACTTC. The chain uses TRBV3-1 and TRBJ2-7; D is ambiguous. The CDR3 has 16 residues. Germline CDR1 is LGHDT and CDR2 is YNNKEL (reference sequence). Trimming pared 1 base from V and 2 bases from J, leaving 15 bases between.